The sequence of this T cell receptor (beta chain) was determined in a study of CDR3 diversity in severe acne. TCRdb redid the calling of the PCR reads with MiXCR, one entry per CDR3 protein. The sample consists of over 70,000 distinct CDR3 sequences, around 49% of them appearing once. J was trimmed by 2 bases and V by 6 bases; bases with no gene match: 7. The CDR3 extends over 16 amino acids. Germline CDR1 and CDR2: ENHRY and SYGVKD. Sequences were obtained from blood. J is TRBJ2-7 and V is TRBV10-3; 13 positions match TRBD2. This TCR came from a male donor in good health, without acne. The CDR3 bases are TGTGCCATCAGACCTACTAGCGGGAGGGCCCCCTACGAGCAGTACTTC. This codes for CAIRPTSGRAPYEQYF.